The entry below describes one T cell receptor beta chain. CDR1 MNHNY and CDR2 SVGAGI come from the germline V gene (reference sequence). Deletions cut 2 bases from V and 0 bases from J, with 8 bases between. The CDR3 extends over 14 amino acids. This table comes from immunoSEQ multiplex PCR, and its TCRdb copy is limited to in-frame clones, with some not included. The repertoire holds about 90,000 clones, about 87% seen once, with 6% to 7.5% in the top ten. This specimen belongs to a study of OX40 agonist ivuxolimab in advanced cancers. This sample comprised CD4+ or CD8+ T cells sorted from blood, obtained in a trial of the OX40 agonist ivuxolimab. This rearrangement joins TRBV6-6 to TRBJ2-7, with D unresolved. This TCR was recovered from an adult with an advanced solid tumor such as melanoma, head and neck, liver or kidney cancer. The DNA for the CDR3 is TGTGCCAGCAGTTACGCGTTCCCCTCCTACGAGCAGTACTTC. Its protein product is CASSYAFPSYEQYF.